These 5 T cell receptor beta chains were all obtained from the same sample, sequenced in a study of T-cell reconstitution after alpha-beta-depleted transplantation in children. Molecular barcoding with unique molecular identifiers was used for the TCRbeta library. MiXCR was run by TCRdb on the PCR reads, yielding one entry per CDR3 protein. The data show around 530,000 distinct CDR3 sequences, with 32% seen just once and roughly 2.5% held by the top ten. Sequences were derived from PBMCs from the stem cell graft donor, sampled from the stem cell graft. Receptor source: a human donor who donated a stem cell graft to a child with aplastic anemia.

This chain joins TRBV6-1 and TRBJ2-7, with 9 bases identical to TRBD1. Losses at the gene ends were 6 bases for V and 5 bases for J; bases not matched to a gene: 23. Germline assignment: CDR1 MNHNS and CDR2 SASEGT. This CDR3 is built from 19 residues. The CDR3 protein is CASSRRRPRGQGICHEQYF. CDR3 bases: TGTGCCAGCAGCCGACGGCGCCCCCGGGGACAGGGAATCTGCCACGAGCAGTACTTC.

The chain joins TRBV12-3 or TRBV12-4 to TRBJ2-1; D remains ambiguous. V gave up 3 bases and J gave up 10 bases, with 10 bases separating them. This CDR3 has 12 amino acids. CDR3 sequence reads: CASSFVRREQFF. The CDR3 nucleotides read TGTGCCAGCAGTTTTGTGAGAAGGGAGCAGTTCTTC.

The V call is TRBV7-9, the J call TRBJ2-3; no clear D. The CDR3 consists of 15 residues. V was cut by 2 bases and J by 6 bases, with 15 bases left in between. Germline CDR1 reads SEHNR; CDR2 reads FQNEAQ (reference sequence). DNA for the CDR3: TGTGCCAGCAGCTTAAACAGCTCTCCCAGCGATACGCAGTATTTT. Translated, it gives CASSLNSSPSDTQYF.

The chain carries TRBV5-1 and TRBJ2-7, with D perhaps being TRBD1 or TRBD2 (5 bases each). This CDR3 is built from 14 residues. CDR1 is SGHRS and CDR2 is YFSETQ in the germline V gene. The V gene lost 0 bases and the J gene lost 3 bases, with 10 bases spanning the gap. CDR3 DNA: TGCGCCAGCAGCTTGGGTCGGGGCGTCTACGAGCAGTACTTC. This sequence encodes CASSLGRGVYEQYF.

This clonotype has a handful of counts. This chain connects TRBV29-1 to TRBJ2-7; possible D gene TRBD1, 5 bases. Germline V CDR1 and CDR2: SQVTM, ANQGSEA. V was clipped by 8 bases and J by 0 bases, with 20 bases between them. The CDR3 totals 15 residues. The CDR3 sequence is CSFGKGIGSSYEQYF. Here the CDR3 DNA reads TGCAGCTTTGGAAAGGGGATCGGAAGCTCCTACGAGCAGTACTTC.